These 10 T cell receptor beta chains were all obtained from the same sample, sequenced in a study of response to subunit inactivated influenza vaccine. TCRdb reprocessed the RT-PCR reads with MiXCR, giving one entry per CDR3 protein. The table includes about 650,000 distinct CDR3 sequences, 11% to 15% detected once. Sequenced here: PBMCs from blood, sampled roughly 2 weeks before vaccination. These receptors came from a man between 50 and 59 years old who received an inactivated influenza vaccine.

This chain connects TRBV6-2 or TRBV6-3 to TRBJ2-3; 8 bases agree with TRBD2. CDR3 length: 15 amino acids. CDR1 and CDR2 (germline): MNHEY, SVGEGT. The ends lost 6 bases at V and 6 bases at J; junction bases unmatched: 11. The CDR3: CASRNRGGPRDTQYF. The CDR3 region has the DNA TGTGCCAGCAGAAACCGCGGGGGGCCAAGGGATACGCAGTATTTT.

This clonotype was picked up a small number of times. The chain is built from TRBV5-4 and TRBJ2-1; 8 positions match TRBD1. Germline trimming cut 2 bases from V and 5 bases from J; bases unmatched to any gene: 6. The germline gives CDR1 SGHNT, CDR2 YYREEE (reference sequence). The CDR3 spans 15 residues. This chain's CDR3 is CASSLQGEYNNEQFF. CDR3 nucleotide sequence: TGTGCCAGCAGCTTACAGGGGGAATACAACAATGAGCAGTTCTTC.

This clonotype was counted only a few times. The V and J genes are TRBV20-1 and TRBJ1-2, with 7 bases fitting TRBD1. Germline assignment: CDR1 DFQATT and CDR2 SNEGSKA (reference sequence). This CDR3 is built from 13 residues. The V and J ends lost 4 bases and 2 bases, in that order; junction bases with no gene match: 4. CDR3 DNA sequence: TGCAGTGCTACGGGACAGACCAACTATGGCTACACCTTC. Translated, it gives CSATGQTNYGYTF.

This chain joins TRBV30 and TRBJ2-1, with 8 nucleotides matching TRBD1. This CDR3 is built from 15 residues. The ends lost 4 bases at V and 4 bases at J; junction bases unmatched: 9. In germline, CDR1 is GTSNPN, CDR2 SVGIG (reference sequence). The CDR3 loop is CAWNLPGQGYNEQFF. The DNA of the CDR3 is TGTGCCTGGAACCTCCCCGGACAGGGATACAATGAGCAGTTCTTC. The entire variable domain, with the rest obtained from reference TRBV30 and TRBJ2-1, is as follows: SQTIHQWPATLVQPVGSPLSLECTVEGTSNPNLYWYRQAAGRGLQLLFYSVGIGQISSEVPQNLSASRPQDRQFILSSKKLLLSDSGFYLCAWNLPGQGYNEQFFGPGTRLTVL.

This clonotype was recorded at least ten times. The chain employs TRBV12-3 or TRBV12-4 and TRBJ1-4; D unclear. V was clipped by 3 bases and J by 0 bases, with 8 bases between them. CDR3 size: 15 residues. The CDR3 DNA follows: TGTGCCAGCAGTTTTAAGCCCGCAACTAATGAAAAACTGTTTTTT. Amino acids: CASSFKPATNEKLFF.

This clonotype was observed a few times. V gene TRBV2 combines with J gene TRBJ2-3, with D unclear. CDR1 SNHLY and CDR2 FYNNEI come from the germline V gene. This CDR3 has 16 residues. The ends were cut back, 5 bases at V and 0 bases at J, with 15 bases in the middle. DNA for the CDR3: TGTGCCAGCAGTCTAATTGGCAAGACTAGCACAGATACGCAGTATTTT. Amino acid sequence: CASSLIGKTSTDTQYF. Drawing the rest from reference TRBV2 and TRBJ2-3, the complete variable domain is EPEVTQTPSHQVTQMGQEVILRCVPISNHLYFYWYRQILGQKVEFLVSFYNNEISEKSEIFDDQFSVERPDGSNFTLKIRSTKLEDSAMYFCASSLIGKTSTDTQYFGPGTRLTVL.

This clonotype came up many times. The chain combines TRBV6-1 with TRBJ2-1; possibly TRBD1 or TRBD2 for D (5 bases each). CDR1 and CDR2 (germline): MNHNS, SASEGT. This CDR3 region has 13 residues. V lost 11 bases to trimming and J lost 4 bases, with 15 bases between them. Here the CDR3 reads CACRDRRYNEQFF. The CDR3, as DNA: TGTGCCTGCCGGGACCGCCGATACAATGAGCAGTTCTTC.

The chain uses TRBV2 and TRBJ1-2; D is uncertain. Trimming cost V 1 base and J 0 bases, with 3 bases left between them. Germline-derived CDR1 and CDR2 are SNHLY and FYNNEI. CDR3 length equals 13 residues. The CDR3 protein is CASSEESNYGYTF. In DNA form, the CDR3 reads TGTGCCAGCAGTGAAGAATCTAACTATGGCTACACCTTC.

The chain joins TRBV20-1 to TRBJ2-7; 11 nucleotides align to TRBD2. The CDR3 is made up of 15 amino acids. In germline, CDR1 is DFQATT, CDR2 SNEGSKA (reference sequence). The V gene end was trimmed by 2 bases and the J gene end by 2 bases; junction bases not matched to a gene: 5. The CDR3 DNA sequence: TGCAGTGCTAGACCTGGACTAGCGGGCGCCTACGAGCAGTACTTC. It encodes CSARPGLAGAYEQYF.

This clonotype was counted a few times. V usage is TRBV5-1 and J usage is TRBJ2-7; weak D call: TRBD2 (6 bases). The germline gives CDR1 SGHRS, CDR2 YFSETQ. The CDR3 runs 17 residues. V lost 0 bases and J 2 bases, leaving 18 bases between the germline ends. CDR3 loop: CASSLVGGRSLPYEQYF. The CDR3 nucleotides are TGCGCCAGCAGCTTGGTCGGAGGGCGGTCGTTACCCTACGAGCAGTACTTC.